Below, 17 T cell receptor beta chains from the same sample are listed, as sequenced in a study of blood T cell repertoires in COVID-19. Only in-frame clones appear in the TCRdb table, and some are missing; sequencing was by immunoSEQ multiplex PCR. Of 200,000 to 250,000 clones in the sample, 65% to 90% were seen once. The specimen sequenced was peripheral blood. These receptors were taken from a man aged 50-59 years with active or convalescent COVID-19.

The CDR3 protein is CATSLTGNTNEKLFF. The CDR3 nucleotides read TGTGCCACCAGCCTAACAGGGAACACTAATGAAAAACTGTTTTTT. This chain joins TRBV15 and TRBJ1-4; a possible D gene is TRBD1 (6 bases). Germline V lookup: CDR1 LNHNV, CDR2 YYDKDF (reference sequence). Deletions cut 5 bases from V and 2 bases from J, with 12 bases between. The CDR3 has 15 residues.

This chain uses TRBV5-1 with TRBJ2-5; 8 positions agree with TRBD1. CDR1 and CDR2 from the germline V gene are SGHRS and YFSETQ. V lost 2 bases, J lost 3 bases, and 6 bases stayed unmatched. The length of the CDR3 is 15 residues. CDR3 residues: CASSLYGQGEETQYF. CDR3 nucleotides: TGCGCCAGCAGCTTATATGGACAGGGAGAAGAGACCCAGTACTTC.

In its sample, this clone was seen once. This chain links TRBV5-5 with TRBJ1-3; TRBD1 might be the D (5 bases). This CDR3 region has 13 residues. CDR1 is SGHKS and CDR2 is YYEKEE in the germline V gene (reference sequence). V lost 4 bases and J 3 bases, leaving 8 bases between the germline ends. CDR3 in amino acids: CASSQGIGNTIYF. CDR3 nucleotides: TGTGCCAGCAGCCAGGGTATTGGAAACACCATATATTTT.

The J gene is TRBJ2-1, the V gene TRBV1; the D segment call TRBD2 is taken from the table without a DNA check. TRBV1 is a pseudogene. The CDR3 is 15 residues long. Written as DNA, the CDR3 is TGCACCAGCAGCCAAGGCGGGCACTCCTACAATGAGCAGTTCTTC. Residues: CTSSQGGHSYNEQFF.

The chain is built from TRBV5-1 and TRBJ1-2; D may be TRBD1 (5 bases). CDR1 and CDR2 (germline): SGHRS, YFSETQ. V was cut by 0 bases and J by 2 bases, with 11 bases left in between. The CDR3 consists of 15 residues. As DNA, the CDR3 is TGCGCCAGCAGCTTGGAAGGGGTTCTAAACTATGGCTACACCTTC. It yields the protein CASSLEGVLNYGYTF.

V gene TRBV7-9 combines with J gene TRBJ1-1, with 11 bases matching TRBD1. The trim removed 5 bases at V and 4 bases at J, leaving 6 bases unmatched. This CDR3 contains 15 residues. CDR1 SEHNR and CDR2 FQNEAQ come from the germline V gene (reference sequence). The CDR3, as DNA: TGTGCCAGCAGCGGACAGGGGGCCTCGGTCACTGAAGCTTTCTTT. It specifies CASSGQGASVTEAFF.

J is TRBJ2-5 and V is TRBV2, with a weak D call TRBD2 (6 bases). Germline V gives CDR1 SNHLY, CDR2 FYNNEI. This CDR3 is built from 13 residues. The V gene lost 7 bases and the J gene lost 1 base, with 10 bases spanning the gap. The CDR3 loop reads CASTRDFQETQYF. The CDR3 nucleotides are TGTGCCAGCACTAGGGACTTCCAAGAGACCCAGTACTTC.

CDR3 sequence: CASSPNTKEAFF. Written as DNA, the CDR3 is TGTGCCAGCTCACCAAACACAAAAGAAGCTTTCTTT. The rearrangement links TRBV18 to TRBJ1-1, with no clear D. V was trimmed by 2 bases and J by 8 bases, leaving 9 bases between them. Germline V lookup: CDR1 KGHSH, CDR2 LQKENI. The CDR3 contains 12 residues.

The chain uses TRBV28 and TRBJ1-1; D possibly corresponds to TRBD1 (5 bases). Per the germline V gene, CDR1 is MDHEN and CDR2 is SYDVKM. V gave up 1 base and J gave up 5 bases, with 11 bases separating them. The CDR3 covers 14 residues. CDR3 in amino acids: CASSLSQTVTEAFF. Here the CDR3 DNA reads TGTGCCAGCAGTTTATCCCAGACAGTTACTGAAGCTTTCTTT.

The CDR3 DNA reads TGTGCCAGCGCAAGGGGAACTGAAGCTTTCTTT. Translating it yields CASARGTEAFF. The chain is built from TRBV25-1 and TRBJ1-1; possible D gene TRBD1, 5 bases. V was trimmed by 8 bases and J by 5 bases, leaving 9 bases between them. The CDR3 extends over 11 amino acids. Germline V gene data show CDR1 as MGHDK and CDR2 as SYGVNS. The full variable domain, its missing parts supplied by reference TRBV25-1 and TRBJ1-1, is EADIYQTPRYLVIGTGKKITLECSQTMGHDKMYWYQQDPGMELHLIHYSYGVNSTEKGDLSSESTVSRIRTEHFPLTLESARPSHTSQYLCASARGTEAFFGQGTRLTVV.

The chain combines TRBV11-3 with TRBJ2-5; TRBD2 is a possible D gene (5 bases). The CDR3 has 15 amino acids. Trimming cost V 1 base and J 4 bases, with 13 bases left between them. Germline V CDR1 and CDR2: SGHNT, YENEEA. In DNA form, the CDR3 reads TGTGCCAGCAGCTTAGGACTCCAACGGGGAGAGACCCAGTACTTC. Translated: CASSLGLQRGETQYF.

This chain links TRBV3-1 (or the pseudogene TRBV3-2) with TRBJ2-1; 7 bases map to TRBD1. Germline V gene sequence: CDR1 LGHDT, CDR2 YNNKEL (reference sequence). This CDR3 contains 12 residues. Losses at the gene ends were 1 base for V and 12 bases for J; bases not matched to a gene: 3. In DNA form, the CDR3 reads TGTGCCAGCAGCCAAGGGGACAGACGGCAGTTCTTC. It encodes CASSQGDRRQFF.

The chain employs TRBV6-5 and TRBJ1-4, with a possible D match to TRBD1 (6 bases). The CDR3 is 15 amino acids. V gave up 0 bases and J gave up 4 bases, with 9 bases separating them. CDR1 is MNHEY, CDR2 SVGAGI, per germline. The CDR3: CASSYSRGNNEKLFF. CDR3 nucleotides: TGTGCCAGCAGTTACTCGAGGGGGAATAATGAAAAACTGTTTTTT.

The chain is built from TRBV4-3 and TRBJ2-2; 9 bases map to TRBD1. Germline V gene sequence: CDR1 LGHNA, CDR2 YSLEER. V lost 4 bases and J lost 6; bases outside the gene matches: 9. This CDR3 is 16 amino acids long. The CDR3 here is CASSRGQGIGSGELFF. Written as DNA, the CDR3 is TGCGCCAGCAGCCGCGGACAGGGGATAGGGTCCGGGGAGCTGTTTTTT.

The chain uses TRBV2 and TRBJ1-1, with D perhaps matching TRBD1 (6 bases). Germline CDR1 and CDR2: SNHLY and FYNNEI. The ends were cut back, 7 bases at V and 5 bases at J, with 17 bases in the middle. This CDR3 is built from 14 residues. The CDR3 sequence is CASTVTGWRTEAFF. In DNA, the CDR3 is TGTGCCAGCACTGTGACAGGATGGCGGACTGAAGCTTTCTTT.

The V call is TRBV15, the J call TRBJ1-1; no firm D call. Trimming shortened V by 0 bases and J by 4 bases, and 6 bases separated the two germline ends. CDR3 length: 13 amino acids. From germline, CDR1 is LNHNV and CDR2 YYDKDF (reference sequence). The CDR3 spells CATSRDSGTEAFF. CDR3 in DNA: TGTGCCACCAGCAGAGACAGTGGCACTGAAGCTTTCTTT.

The chain uses TRBV24-1 and TRBJ2-5, with 9 nucleotides matching TRBD2. There are 15 residues in the CDR3. V gave up 4 bases and J gave up 2 bases; unmatched junction bases: 4. Germline loops: CDR1 KGHDR, CDR2 SFDVKD. CDR3 nucleotide sequence: TGTGCCACCAGTGAGCCGGGACTAGCACAAGAGACCCAGTACTTC. Translated, it gives CATSEPGLAQETQYF.